This T cell receptor beta chain emerged from a study of blood T cell repertoires in COVID-19. The CDR3 has 13 residues. The V gene lost 5 bases and the J gene lost 5 bases, with 9 bases spanning the gap. Assay: immunoSEQ multiplex PCR; the TCRdb copy retains only in-frame clones and omits some. Of more than 300,000 clones listed, around 86% are singletons. Sample: PBMCs or T cells enriched from blood (not recorded which). This chain joins TRBV12-3 or TRBV12-4 and TRBJ1-4; a possible D gene is TRBD1 (5 bases). This TCR was recovered from a young man who had recovered from COVID-19. In DNA, the CDR3 is TGTGCCAGCAGTGACAGTCGCAATGAAAAACTGTTTTTT. This codes for CASSDSRNEKLFF.